The T cell receptor beta chain under discussion was sequenced for a study of cytomegalovirus exposure and HLA in healthy donors. This CDR3 is 15 amino acids long. Germline CDR1 reads SGDLS; CDR2 reads YYNGEE. J was trimmed by 7 bases and V by 4 bases; bases with no gene match: 11. Profiling relied on immunoSEQ multiplex PCR, and the TCRdb table lists in-frame clones only, not all of them. The top ten clones hold 1% of a sample with approximately 280,000 clones, 65% to 90% of them seen once. This TCR was sampled from a woman aged 18-35 years in good health and CMV-seronegative. What was sequenced was PBMCs. The chain is built from TRBV9 and TRBJ2-7, with 10 bases matching TRBD2. CDR3 nucleotide sequence: TGTGCCAGCAGCATCTCTAGCGGGGGTACGAGGGAGCAGTACTTC. Its protein product is CASSISSGGTREQYF.